This T cell receptor beta chain was obtained from a study of molecular identifiers for immune sequencing clone quantification. Study-wide points: In naive cells, clones above 20 RNA copies held under 1% of molecules, whereas in effector cells they held over 98%. Should identical TCR molecules share a barcode, the sizes of highly expanded clones could be underestimated.

The CDR3 loop spans 15 amino acids. V gave up 0 bases and J gave up 6 bases, with 15 bases separating them. Germline CDR1 reads LGHNA; CDR2 reads YSLEER. This clonotype was found many times. The antigen remains unidentified. TCRdb reanalysed the PCR reads using MiXCR and keeps one entry per CDR3 protein. The table shows around 470,000 distinct CDR3 sequences, with roughly 25% occurring only once. Isolation of naive CD8 T cells was achieved by sorting on a CD8+CD4-CCR7+CD45RA+ phenotype. The V gene is TRBV4-3, the J gene TRBJ2-7; D unclear. The TCR sequence derives from a human donor in good health. Some libraries in this study had Jurkat cell RNA spiked in. The material sequenced was naive CD8+ T cells from blood, with Jurkat cell RNA spiked in. Sample subset: FACS-sorted CD8+CD4-CCR7+CD45RA+ naive T cells. As DNA, the CDR3 is TGCGCCAGCAGCCAAGATATCTATCTCGGGTCCGAGCAGTACTTC. Protein sequence: CASSQDIYLGSEQYF.